The entry below describes one TCR beta chain. The protocol was immunoSEQ multiplex PCR, while the TCRdb copy is restricted to in-frame clones and leaves out a portion. In the table there are under 65,000 clones, approximately 80% of which are singletons. Trimming shortened V by 5 bases and J by 10 bases, and 21 bases separated the two germline ends. Per germline, CDR1 SGHTA and CDR2 FQGNSA. CDR3 size: 15 residues. This specimen belongs to a study of a mutant IDH1 vaccine in newly diagnosed glioma. Time point reported: baseline, week 1 (first vaccination visit). Treatment of the sample: pre-vaccination baseline after standard-of-care therapy. Donor tumors were new WHO grade 3 or 4 IDH1-mutant, ATRX-lost astrocytomas.

This chain uses TRBV7-2 with TRBJ2-1; D might be TRBD2 (5 bases). The clonotype comes from a man between 18 and 35 years old with glioma. Sequencing was performed on PBMCs, taken from a glioma patient treated with radiotherapy, temozolomide or both. The chain's CDR3 is CASSPVAGRLGEQFF. The CDR3 region has the DNA TGTGCCAGCAGCCCGGTGGCGGGCCGTCTTGGAGAGCAGTTCTTC.